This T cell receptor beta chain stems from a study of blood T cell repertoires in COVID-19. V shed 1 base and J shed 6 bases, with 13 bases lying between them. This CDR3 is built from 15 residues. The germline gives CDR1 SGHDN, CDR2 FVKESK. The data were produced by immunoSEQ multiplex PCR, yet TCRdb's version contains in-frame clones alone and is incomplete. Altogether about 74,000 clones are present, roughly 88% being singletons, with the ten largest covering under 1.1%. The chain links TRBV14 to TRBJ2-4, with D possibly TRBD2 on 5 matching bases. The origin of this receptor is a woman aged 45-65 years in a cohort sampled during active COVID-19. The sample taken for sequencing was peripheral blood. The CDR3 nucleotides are TGTGCCAGCAGCCAAGTGGTGGGAGCCGGAAACATTCAGTACTTC. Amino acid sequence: CASSQVVGAGNIQYF.